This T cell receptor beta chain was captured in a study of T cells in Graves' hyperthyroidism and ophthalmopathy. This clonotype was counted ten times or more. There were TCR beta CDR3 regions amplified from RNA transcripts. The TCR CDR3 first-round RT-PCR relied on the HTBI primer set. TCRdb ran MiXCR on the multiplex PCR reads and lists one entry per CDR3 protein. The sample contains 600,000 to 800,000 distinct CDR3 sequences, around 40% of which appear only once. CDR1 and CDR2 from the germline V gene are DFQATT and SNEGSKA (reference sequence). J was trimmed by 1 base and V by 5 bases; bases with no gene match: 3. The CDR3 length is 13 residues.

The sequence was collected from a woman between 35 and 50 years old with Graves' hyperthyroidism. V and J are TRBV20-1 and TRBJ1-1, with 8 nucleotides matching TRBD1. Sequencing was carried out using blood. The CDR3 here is CSAEDRANTEAFF. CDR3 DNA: TGCAGTGCTGAGGACAGGGCGAACACTGAAGCTTTCTTT.